This T cell receptor (beta chain) is from a study of T-cell reconstitution after alpha-beta-depleted transplantation in children. Overall study results and limits: Several hundred expanded graft clones reportedly were the source of alpha-beta T cells about two months after transplant.

Unique molecular identifiers were incorporated when the TCRbeta library was constructed. Each CDR3 protein gets one entry after TCRdb re-called the PCR reads with MiXCR. The data hold more than 200,000 distinct CDR3 sequences, with roughly 25% observed a single time. This clonotype has a count of ten or more. The antigen is unknown. Trimming shortened V by 5 bases and J by 4 bases, and 12 bases separated the two germline ends. CDR1 and CDR2 from the germline V gene are SQVTM and ANQGSEA. The CDR3 covers 12 residues. This receptor was identified in a girl aged 2-15 years with Fanconi anemia, due to receive a stem cell transplant. The genes are TRBV29-1 and TRBJ2-7; D unclear. This specimen consisted of PBMCs, obtained before TCRalphabeta/CD19-depleted stem cell transplant. DNA for the CDR3: TGCAGCGTTCAAGGGTCCCTTTACGAGCAGTACTTC. Protein sequence: CSVQGSLYEQYF.